Below are 30 T cell receptor beta chains sequenced from a single sample in a study of long-term antiretroviral therapy in people with HIV. The authors ran the immunoSEQ assay, v3.0, at survey level. Using immunoSEQ multiplex PCR, the repertoire was profiled, and TCRdb retains in-frame clones only, with some absent. The repertoire has under 30,000 clones, 85% to 90% of them found once; the top ten carry more than 3%. Sequences were derived from unsorted PBMCs, sampled 1.9 years after starting antiretroviral therapy. The receptors stem from a woman between 25 and 40 years old with HIV.

V usage is TRBV10-1 and J usage is TRBJ1-1; the D is unclear. Germline CDR1 is WNHNN and CDR2 is SYGVQD (reference sequence). V lost 6 bases, J lost 5 bases, and 7 bases lay in between. The CDR3 spans 11 residues. The CDR3 coding sequence is TGCGCCAGCAGAGAAGAGACTGAAGCTTTCTTT. Amino acids: CASREETEAFF.

This clone was found once. The rearrangement uses TRBV10-3 and TRBJ1-4; no firm D call. CDR3 length: 16 residues. V was pared by 5 bases and J by 1 base, with 14 bases between. Germline CDR1 ENHRY, CDR2 SYGVKD. The CDR3 nucleotides are TGTGCCATCAGTCCAGATGGGTGGAAAACTAATGAAAAACTGTTTTTT. Its protein is CAISPDGWKTNEKLFF.

This chain joins TRBV5-1 and TRBJ2-2; TRBD2 matches 8 bases. Germline CDR1 SGHRS, CDR2 YFSETQ. The length of the CDR3 is 18 residues. V dropped 0 bases and J dropped 0; count of bases not matched to a gene: 7. This chain's CDR3 is CASSLVLSGTPNTGELFF. CDR3 bases: TGCGCCAGCAGCTTGGTTCTTAGCGGGACCCCGAACACCGGGGAGCTGTTTTTT.

The J gene is TRBJ2-3, the V gene TRBV6-1; TRBD1 is a possible D gene (6 bases). The ends were cut back, 2 bases at V and 2 bases at J, with 8 bases in the middle. CDR1 MNHNS and CDR2 SASEGT come from the germline V gene. The CDR3 contains 14 residues. CDR3 sequence reads: CASSERGFTDTQYF. The DNA for the CDR3 is TGTGCCAGCAGTGAAAGGGGGTTCACAGATACGCAGTATTTT.

V is TRBV27 and J is TRBJ1-5; TRBD1 matches 8 bases. Germline V CDR1 and CDR2: MNHEY, SMNVEV (reference sequence). The CDR3 contains 16 residues. Trimming cost V 5 bases and J 1 base; bases outside gene matches: 7. The CDR3 DNA reads as TGTGCCAGCAGTCCCAGACAGGGGATAAGCAATCAGCCCCAGCATTTT. Translated, it gives CASSPRQGISNQPQHF.

The chain links TRBV12-5 to TRBJ2-5; D might be TRBD2 (7 bases). V lost 10 bases and J lost 4, with 34 bases in between. Germline CDR1 is LGHNT and CDR2 is FRNRAP. The length of the CDR3 is 19 residues. The DNA of the CDR3 is TGTGCTACTAGTGGGATCAGGGGAGGGCCGACAAGTCGGGGAGAGACCCAGTACTTC. Its protein product is CATSGIRGGPTSRGETQYF.

The chain recombines TRBV18 with TRBJ1-1; 7 bases line up with TRBD1. Per the germline V gene, CDR1 is KGHSH and CDR2 is LQKENI. J gave up 1 base and V 3 bases, and 11 bases lay outside the gene matches. The CDR3 consists of 17 residues. In DNA form, the CDR3 reads TGTGCCAGCTCACCCCAGGGACACAGGGGCCAGAACACTGAAGCTTTCTTT. Translation: CASSPQGHRGQNTEAFF.

The genes are TRBV2 and TRBJ2-1; 10 nucleotides match TRBD2. The CDR3 totals 14 residues. Losses at the gene ends were 6 bases for V and 3 bases for J; bases not matched to a gene: 2. Germline CDR1 SNHLY, CDR2 FYNNEI. The CDR3 reads CASSRLAGYNEQFF. DNA for the CDR3: TGTGCCAGCAGCAGACTAGCGGGCTACAATGAGCAGTTCTTC.

The chain carries TRBV9 and TRBJ1-4; TRBD1 matches 8 bases. Per the germline V gene, CDR1 is SGDLS and CDR2 is YYNGEE. This CDR3 spans 16 amino acids. The junction had 7 bases not matched to a gene; V was cut back by 0 bases and J by 6 bases. The CDR3 DNA reads TGTGCCAGCAGCGTAGGTATTGTGACAGGGGATGAAAAACTGTTTTTT. Translation: CASSVGIVTGDEKLFF.

This clone appeared a few times. The chain uses TRBV7-9 and TRBJ1-1, with D possibly being TRBD1 (5 bases). V lost 5 bases, J lost 2 bases, and 12 bases lay in between. This CDR3 is built from 14 residues. In germline, CDR1 is SEHNR, CDR2 FQNEAQ (reference sequence). CDR3 region: CASSLGQLNTEAFF. The CDR3 coding sequence is TGTGCCAGCAGCCTGGGGCAGCTTAACACTGAAGCTTTCTTT. Looking up the rest from reference TRBV7-9 and TRBJ1-1 gives the full variable domain: DTGVSQNPRHKITKRGQNVTFRCDPISEHNRLYWYRQTLGQGPEFLTYFQNEAQLEKSRLLSDRFSAERPKGSFSTLEIQRTEQGDSAMYLCASSLGQLNTEAFFGQGTRLTVV.

V and J are TRBV27 and TRBJ1-1; possibly TRBD1 for D (5 bases). The CDR3 sequence is 15 residues long. V dropped 1 base and J dropped 8 bases, with 17 bases sitting between them. Germline assignment: CDR1 MNHEY and CDR2 SMNVEV (reference sequence). Here the CDR3 reads CASSLFGTEPREAFF. The CDR3, as DNA: TGTGCCAGCAGTTTATTTGGGACGGAGCCTCGGGAAGCTTTCTTT.

The chain employs TRBV2 and TRBJ1-2; a weak D match, TRBD1 (5 bases). The CDR3 covers 14 residues. The germline gives CDR1 SNHLY, CDR2 FYNNEI. V shed 6 bases and J shed 3 bases, with 14 bases lying between them. The CDR3 bases are TGTGCCAGCAGCCAAGGGGAAGGCGACTATGGCTACACCTTC. Its protein product is CASSQGEGDYGYTF.

The chain joins TRBV6-1 to TRBJ1-2, with no clear D. CDR3 length equals 13 residues. The ends were cut back, 9 bases at V and 2 bases at J, with 13 bases in the middle. Germline CDR1 MNHNS, CDR2 SASEGT. CDR3 nucleotides: TGTGCCAGTAACCTTGGGTCCAACTATGGCTACACCTTC. Protein product: CASNLGSNYGYTF.

The rearrangement joins TRBV6-5 to TRBJ1-6; 11 bases map to TRBD1. This CDR3 comprises 14 residues. Germline values: CDR1 MNHEY, CDR2 SVGAGI. Trimming cost V 6 bases and J 15 bases; bases outside gene matches: 10. Here the CDR3 reads CASRSGTGGQILHF. The CDR3 nucleotides read TGTGCCAGCAGATCCGGGACAGGGGGTCAAATCCTCCACTTT.

This clone was recorded a few times. The V and J genes are TRBV6-4 and TRBJ2-2; D is undetermined. Germline lookup yields CDR1 MRHNA and CDR2 SNTAGT. Trimming stripped 4 bases from V and 6 bases from J, with 12 bases between. The CDR3 runs 14 residues. The CDR3 DNA follows: TGTGCCAGCAGTGCCTTTGACCCCCCCGGGGAGCTGTTTTTT. It translates to CASSAFDPPGELFF.

This chain links TRBV5-1 with TRBJ2-7, with 14 bases matching TRBD2. Looked up from germline, CDR1 is SGHRS and CDR2 is YFSETQ. The CDR3 is 16 residues long. V lost 0 bases to trimming and J lost 3 bases; unmatched junction nucleotides: 2. CDR3 amino acids: CASSLAGLAGGYEQYV. Here the CDR3 DNA reads TGCGCCAGCAGCTTGGCCGGACTAGCGGGGGGCTACGAGCAGTACGTC.

The rearrangement joins TRBV12-2 to TRBJ1-1; the D call in the table, TRBD1, was not verified against the DNA. TRBV12-2 is described as a pseudogene. The CDR3 is 14 residues long. The CDR3: CASRLLSGYTEAFF. The DNA of the CDR3 is TGTGCAAGTCGCTTATTATCAGGGTATACTGAAGCTTTCTTT.

The rearrangement links TRBV5-1 to TRBJ1-2, with TRBD1 matching over 11 bases. CDR1 and CDR2 from the germline V gene are SGHRS and YFSETQ. CDR3 length: 15 amino acids. J lost 4 bases, V lost 3 bases, and 5 bases had no gene match. The CDR3 nucleotides are TGCGCCAGCAGCTCCTGGACAGGGGGCGGCTATGGCTACACCTTC. Protein product: CASSSWTGGGYGYTF.

The DNA of the CDR3 is TGTGCTAGTGGCAGCCCCGGACAGAACACTGAAGCTTTCTTT. It is translated as CASGSPGQNTEAFF. This rearrangement joins TRBV12-5 to TRBJ1-1, with D possibly matching TRBD1 (5 bases). This CDR3 comprises 14 residues. Germline V gene sequence: CDR1 LGHNT, CDR2 FRNRAP. Trimming left V 6 bases short and J 1 base short, with 12 bases between.

The chain couples TRBV27 to TRBJ1-5, with TRBD1 identical over 7 bases. The CDR3 length is 13 residues. V lost 5 bases and J lost 6; bases outside the gene matches: 4. Germline V CDR1 and CDR2: MNHEY, SMNVEV (reference sequence). CDR3 region: CASSRQGGQPQHF. CDR3 DNA sequence: TGTGCCAGCAGTCGACAGGGAGGTCAGCCCCAGCATTTT.

The V call is TRBV6-5, the J call TRBJ2-3; D remains unclear. The CDR3 runs 15 residues. Germline CDR1 is MNHEY and CDR2 is SVGAGI. V was cut by 1 base and J by 2 bases, with 10 bases left in between. CDR3: CASSYLKASTDTQYF. CDR3 bases: TGTGCCAGCAGTTACTTAAAGGCCTCCACAGATACGCAGTATTTT.

The V call is TRBV5-1, the J call TRBJ1-2; D is unresolved. V was pared by 4 bases and J by 5 bases, with 27 bases between. This CDR3 is 18 amino acids long. The germline CDR1 and CDR2 sequences are SGHRS and YFSETQ. The CDR3 region has the DNA TGCGCCAGCAGCCCGAACTATATCGACACGGGAGAGGATTATGGCTACACCTTC. It encodes CASSPNYIDTGEDYGYTF.

This chain links TRBV6-5 with TRBJ2-2, with D perhaps TRBD2 (6 bases). Trimming left V 7 bases short and J 5 bases short, with 11 bases between. The CDR3 is made up of 13 amino acids. Germline assignment: CDR1 MNHEY and CDR2 SVGAGI. CDR3 loop: CASTTGGTGELFF. Here the CDR3 DNA reads TGTGCCAGCACCACCGGGGGAACCGGGGAGCTGTTTTTT.

This chain joins TRBV14 and TRBJ2-1; TRBD2 agrees at 13 bases. Trimming took 4 bases from V and 9 from J; bases not matched to a gene: 6. The CDR3 loop spans 15 amino acids. Germline V gene sequence: CDR1 SGHDN, CDR2 FVKESK. CDR3: CASSLTSGGVGEQFF. CDR3 DNA sequence: TGTGCCAGCAGCCTTACTAGCGGGGGGGTAGGTGAGCAGTTCTTC. The full variable domain, in which reference TRBV14 and TRBJ2-1 provide the parts outside the CDR3, is EAGVTQFPSHSVIEKGQTVTLRCDPISGHDNLYWYRRVMGKEIKFLLHFVKESKQDESGMPNNRFLAERTGGTYSTLKVQPAELEDSGVYFCASSLTSGGVGEQFFGPGTRLTVL.

This clone was counted a few times. This chain uses TRBV15 with TRBJ1-2; D is unresolved. The CDR3 has 13 residues. The V gene lost 0 bases and the J gene lost 7 bases, with 9 bases spanning the gap. CDR1 is LNHNV and CDR2 is YYDKDF in the germline V gene (reference sequence). The CDR3 loop is CATSRDREGGYTF. CDR3 nucleotides: TGTGCCACCAGCAGAGATCGGGAGGGTGGCTACACCTTC.

The J gene is TRBJ2-7, the V gene TRBV30; 11 nucleotides line up with TRBD2. V lost 4 bases, J lost 3 bases, and 8 bases stayed unmatched. The CDR3 runs to 15 residues. Germline V gene data show CDR1 as GTSNPN and CDR2 as SVGIG (reference sequence). The CDR3 protein is CAWTGSGGDFYEQYV. The DNA of the CDR3 is TGTGCCTGGACTGGTAGCGGGGGGGATTTCTACGAGCAGTACGTC.

The V gene is TRBV4-1, the J gene TRBJ2-5; the D is unclear. The CDR3 runs 15 residues. CDR1 is MGHRA, CDR2 YSYEKL, per germline. The V and J ends lost 1 base and 2 bases respectively, with 11 bases between them. CDR3 coding DNA: TGCGCCAGCAGCCAAGGGTTCGCAGCGCAAGAGACCCAGTACTTC. It yields the protein CASSQGFAAQETQYF.

The rearrangement joins TRBV2 to TRBJ1-1; D possibly corresponds to TRBD1 (5 bases). The germline V gene encodes CDR1 SNHLY and CDR2 FYNNEI. The CDR3 totals 13 residues. The V end lost 5 bases, the J end lost 3 bases, and 10 bases lay between the germline ends. CDR3 loop: CASSSRGDTEAFF. CDR3 in DNA: TGTGCCAGCAGTTCTCGGGGGGACACTGAAGCTTTCTTT. The full variable domain, its missing parts supplied by reference TRBV2 and TRBJ1-1, is EPEVTQTPSHQVTQMGQEVILRCVPISNHLYFYWYRQILGQKVEFLVSFYNNEISEKSEIFDDQFSVERPDGSNFTLKIRSTKLEDSAMYFCASSSRGDTEAFFGQGTRLTVV.

CDR3 sequence reads: CASSDMRDEQYF. The DNA of the CDR3 is TGTGCCAGCAGTGACATGAGGGACGAGCAGTACTTC. The chain recombines TRBV6-1 with TRBJ2-7, with a tentative D call TRBD2 (5 bases). CDR1 MNHNS and CDR2 SASEGT come from the germline V gene. Trimming pared 3 bases from V and 5 bases from J, leaving 8 bases between. This CDR3 comprises 12 residues.

The chain carries TRBV29-1 and TRBJ1-5, with D tentatively TRBD1 (5 bases). The CDR3 is 12 amino acids. V was pared by 6 bases and J by 0 bases, with 6 bases between. Germline-derived CDR1 and CDR2 are SQVTM and ANQGSEA. This CDR3 is CSVQASNQPQHF. CDR3 bases: TGCAGCGTACAGGCTAGCAATCAGCCCCAGCATTTT.